The 2 T cell receptor beta chains below all came from one sample that was sequenced in a study of cytomegalovirus exposure and HLA in healthy donors. Amplification used 60 Vbeta primers and 13 Jbeta primers. Clones were read by immunoSEQ multiplex PCR, and TCRdb kept only the in-frame ones, dropping some. The sample carries 150,000 to 200,000 clones, approximately 85% recorded once. The specimen was PBMCs. The receptors originated from a man aged 18 to 35 in good health and CMV-seronegative.

The V and J genes are TRBV7-9 and TRBJ2-2; D unresolved. Germline V gene lookup returns CDR1 SEHNR and CDR2 FQNEAQ (reference sequence). Trimming cost V 5 bases and J 6 bases, with 7 bases left between them. The CDR3 has 12 residues. CDR3 nucleotides: TGTGCCAGCAGCCCCGCGGCCGGGGAGCTGTTTTTT. The encoded protein is CASSPAAGELFF.

The DNA of the CDR3 is TGTGCCAGCAGCTTAGCCTCGGGGGGGCGCGAGCAGTACTTC. Encoded protein: CASSLASGGREQYF. The chain links TRBV11-2 to TRBJ2-7, with 8 nucleotides matching TRBD2. V lost 1 base to trimming and J lost 6 bases; unmatched junction nucleotides: 5. The CDR3 length is 14 residues. Germline V gene lookup returns CDR1 SGHAT and CDR2 FQNNGV.